The following is a T cell receptor (beta chain) sequence with its context. Its antigen is currently unknown. At the DNA level, this CDR3 is encoded by other sequences in the same sample as well. The donors formed part of the roughly 120-subject validation cohort, distinct from the approximately 630-subject first cohort. This specimen belongs to a study of cytomegalovirus exposure and HLA in healthy donors. Study background: The approximately 110 validation repertoires used a platform that matched the one used for the 550 to 800 first-cohort repertoires, as a later analysis reported.

The study, taken as a whole, reports: Subsequent analysis revealed that first-cohort TCR clusters tended to co-occur in the approximately 120 validation repertoires.

Method: immunoSEQ multiplex PCR; TCRdb's copy keeps in-frame clones and lacks some. The sample consists of hundreds of thousands of clones, approximately 90% of them appearing once. This TCR was recovered from a man aged 18 to 30 in good health and CMV-seronegative. Sequencing used PBMCs.

In DNA form, the CDR3 reads TGTGCCAGCAGCGTCGGACTAGCGGGAGAAGAGACCCAGTACTTC. Translated, it gives CASSVGLAGEETQYF. This chain joins TRBV9 and TRBJ2-5, with 13 bases identical to TRBD2. V lost 2 bases, J lost 3 bases, and 1 base stayed unmatched. Germline V gene sequence: CDR1 SGDLS, CDR2 YYNGEE. The CDR3 has 15 amino acids.